Shown below are 5 T cell receptor beta chains from a single sample sequenced in a study of CD8+ T cells in alopecia areata. Treatment defined: oral pan-JAK inhibitor, 5-10 mg twice daily. Reverse transcription of extracted RNA yielded cDNA, which provided the sequencing template. Data came from immunoSEQ multiplex PCR; TCRdb stores just in-frame clones and leaves some out. The data hold 95,000 to 100,000 clones, with roughly 60% observed a single time. The specimen was CD8+ T cells sorted from blood, collected at roughly week 55, from a patient treated with tofacitinib. These receptors were obtained from a human donor with alopecia areata.

This clone was observed a handful of times. The rearrangement links TRBV29-1 to TRBJ2-7, with TRBD2 identical over 7 bases. J lost 4 bases, V lost 7 bases, and 13 bases had no gene match. This CDR3 contains 14 residues. Germline V gives CDR1 SQVTM, CDR2 ANQGSEA. The CDR3 DNA reads TGCAGCGCCCGCGACGGGGGGTCCGGGTACGAGCAGTACTTC. This translates into CSARDGGSGYEQYF.

This chain joins TRBV7-9 and TRBJ2-3, with 7 bases that match TRBD1. V lost 5 bases, J lost 2 bases, and 7 bases stayed unmatched. Germline CDR1 is SEHNR and CDR2 is FQNEAQ (reference sequence). CDR3 length: 15 residues. The DNA of the CDR3 is TGTGCCAGCAGCCCTCGGACAGGACCCACAGATACGCAGTATTTT. This translates into CASSPRTGPTDTQYF.

This clone came up once. V and J are TRBV2 and TRBJ2-7; D is tentatively TRBD1 or TRBD2 (5 bases each). The V end lost 7 bases, the J end lost 2 bases, and 18 bases lay between the germline ends. The CDR3 runs 15 residues. Germline V gene lookup returns CDR1 SNHLY and CDR2 FYNNEI. The CDR3 DNA follows: TGTGCCAGCATCGGACGAGGACACGGGACCTACGAGCAGTACTTC. Encoded protein: CASIGRGHGTYEQYF. The whole variable domain, filled in from reference TRBV2 and TRBJ2-7, reads EPEVTQTPSHQVTQMGQEVILRCVPISNHLYFYWYRQILGQKVEFLVSFYNNEISEKSEIFDDQFSVERPDGSNFTLKIRSTKLEDSAMYFCASIGRGHGTYEQYFGPGTRLTVT.

The sample holds a few counts of this clone. The V call is TRBV27, the J call TRBJ2-7, with no clear D. This CDR3 spans 12 amino acids. Per germline, CDR1 MNHEY and CDR2 SMNVEV (reference sequence). The germline V and J ends were trimmed by 9 bases and 0 bases, with 9 bases remaining between them. The CDR3 sequence: CASRSNSYEQYF. The DNA for the CDR3 is TGTGCCAGTCGGTCAAACTCCTACGAGCAGTACTTC.

This clone occurred once. The chain couples TRBV10-1 to TRBJ2-5; the D is unclear. Per germline, CDR1 WNHNN and CDR2 SYGVQD (reference sequence). The V end was cut by 2 bases, the J end by 5 bases, with 3 bases between. The CDR3 extends over 11 amino acids. CDR3 amino acids: CASSEGETQYF. The CDR3, as DNA: TGCGCCAGCAGTGAGGGGGAGACCCAGTACTTC.